The T cell receptor beta chain described here comes from a study of identical twins. Whole-study findings and limits: The study found weaker excess twin sharing in beta out-of-frame sequences.

Regarding this clonotype: Its specificity is unknown.

CDR3 length equals 12 residues. CDR1 is GTSNPN and CDR2 is SVGIG in the germline V gene (reference sequence). The V gene lost 4 bases and the J gene lost 4 bases, with 7 bases spanning the gap. A universal primer binding site was introduced by template switching. The final cDNA contained unique molecular identifiers. TCRdb passed the 5' RACE reads through MiXCR, listing each CDR3 protein once. The table has some 710,000 distinct CDR3 sequences, approximately 6% seen once. The TCR was taken from a man younger than 35 in good health. Sequencing input: naive T cells sorted from blood. The V gene is TRBV30, the J gene TRBJ2-2; no clear D. As DNA, the CDR3 is TGTGCCTGGATAGTGCCCACCGGGGAGCTGTTTTTT. The encoded protein is CAWIVPTGELFF.